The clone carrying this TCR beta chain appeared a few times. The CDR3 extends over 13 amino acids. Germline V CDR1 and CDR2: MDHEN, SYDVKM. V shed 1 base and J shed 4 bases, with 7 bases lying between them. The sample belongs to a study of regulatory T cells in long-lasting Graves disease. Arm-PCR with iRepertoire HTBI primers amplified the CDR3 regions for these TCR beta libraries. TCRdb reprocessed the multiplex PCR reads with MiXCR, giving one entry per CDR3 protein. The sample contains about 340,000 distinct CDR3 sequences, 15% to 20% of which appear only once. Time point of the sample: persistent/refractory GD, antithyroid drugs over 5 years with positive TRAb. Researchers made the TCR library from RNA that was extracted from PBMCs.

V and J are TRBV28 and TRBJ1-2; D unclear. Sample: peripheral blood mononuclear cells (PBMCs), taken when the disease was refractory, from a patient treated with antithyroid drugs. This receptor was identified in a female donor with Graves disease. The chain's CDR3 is CASSLSRVYGYTF. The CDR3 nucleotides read TGTGCCAGCAGTTTATCGCGGGTCTATGGCTACACCTTC.